The 14 T cell receptor beta chains below come from one sample, sequenced in a study of blood T cell repertoires in COVID-19. Measured with immunoSEQ multiplex PCR; TCRdb has only the in-frame clones, and not every one. The sample contains 200,000 to 250,000 clones, 82% of which appear only once. Sequences were obtained from peripheral blood. These receptors were obtained from a woman aged 80 or older with acute or convalescent COVID-19.

The chain carries TRBV29-1 and TRBJ1-1; a weak D match, TRBD1 (5 bases). Germline V gene lookup returns CDR1 SQVTM and CDR2 ANQGSEA. V lost 4 bases to trimming and J lost 5 bases, with 14 bases between them. This CDR3 has 13 residues. The CDR3 is CSVGIQGGTEAFF. In nucleotides, the CDR3 is TGCAGCGTTGGTATTCAGGGAGGGACTGAAGCTTTCTTT.

The chain links TRBV6-5 to TRBJ2-1, with TRBD2 matching 10 bases. CDR1 and CDR2 from the germline V gene are MNHEY and SVGAGI. With V trimmed by 8 bases and J by 8 bases, 9 bases remained unmatched. This CDR3 region has 14 residues. As DNA, the CDR3 is TGTGCCAGCGAACGAGCGGGGGGGCGGGATGAGCAGTTCTTC. Its translation: CASERAGGRDEQFF.

Concerning this clone: Relative to the germline gene, one junction end is altered; a read error may explain this. The CDR3 DNA reads TGTGCCACCAGTGCTAGGAACGGGAGCTTC. Its protein product is CATSARNGSF. The rearrangement uses TRBV24-1 and TRBJ2-4, with TRBD2 as a possible D gene (6 bases). The CDR3 is made up of 10 amino acids. Germline V CDR1 and CDR2: KGHDR, SFDVKD.

The chain employs TRBV14 and TRBJ1-1, with 7 bases identical to TRBD1. The CDR3 has 15 amino acids. Germline assignment: CDR1 SGHDN and CDR2 FVKESK. V gave up 5 bases and J gave up 1 base; unmatched junction bases: 7. The CDR3 here is CASSFRTGANTEAFF. CDR3 in DNA: TGTGCCAGCAGCTTTCGGACAGGAGCGAACACTGAAGCTTTCTTT.

A few counts support this clone. Other DNA sequences of this sample code for an identical CDR3. The chain employs TRBV3-1 (or the pseudogene TRBV3-2) and TRBJ1-6, with D perhaps matching TRBD1 (5 bases). Per the germline V gene, CDR1 is LGHDT and CDR2 is YNNKEL (reference sequence). CDR3 size: 12 residues. V was shortened by 2 bases and J by 10 bases, with 6 bases between the two germline ends. CDR3 region: CASSQQGSPLHF. In DNA, the CDR3 is TGTGCCAGCAGCCAACAGGGATCACCCCTCCACTTT.

This clone appeared a few times. The chain employs TRBV7-2 and TRBJ1-5; D possibly corresponds to TRBD1 (5 bases). This CDR3 comprises 15 residues. Trimming stripped 6 bases from V and 2 bases from J, with 14 bases between. The V gene's germline CDR1 is SGHTA and CDR2 FQGNSA. The CDR3 DNA follows: TGTGCCAGCAGTCCCCTCGGGGGAGGCAATCAGCCCCAGCATTTT. Its protein product is CASSPLGGGNQPQHF.

A single count supports this clone. This chain uses TRBV5-5 with TRBJ1-6, with D perhaps TRBD1 (6 bases). Germline V gene sequence: CDR1 SGHKS, CDR2 YYEKEE (reference sequence). This CDR3 is 16 amino acids long. V lost 4 bases to trimming and J lost 8 bases, with 19 bases between them. The DNA for the CDR3 is TGTGCCAGCAGCCCGGACCAGGGGCGCTGGGATTCACCCCTCCACTTT. Translation: CASSPDQGRWDSPLHF.

The V and J genes are TRBV4-2 and TRBJ1-1; perhaps TRBD1 as D (6 bases). Germline V lookup: CDR1 LGHNA, CDR2 YNFKEQ. Trimming took off 4 bases at V and 5 bases at J, with 17 bases between the two ends. The length of the CDR3 is 15 residues. CDR3 coding DNA: TGTGCCAGCAGCCGACCGGGTGCAGGGGAGACTGAAGCTTTCTTT. Its protein is CASSRPGAGETEAFF.

The chain combines TRBV5-1 with TRBJ1-3, with D possibly TRBD1 on 6 matching bases. Germline V lookup: CDR1 SGHRS, CDR2 YFSETQ. Trimming shortened V by 5 bases and J by 0 bases, and 18 bases separated the two germline ends. The CDR3 is 17 residues long. The CDR3: CASSRAGTLNSGNTIYF. Written as DNA, the CDR3 is TGCGCCAGCAGTCGCGCCGGGACACTGAACTCTGGAAACACCATATATTTT.

The genes are TRBV7-9 and TRBJ1-1, with D hard to call. Trimming left V 5 bases short and J 11 bases short, with 15 bases between. The germline V gene encodes CDR1 SEHNR and CDR2 FQNEAQ (reference sequence). The CDR3 has 12 amino acids. The CDR3, as DNA: TGTGCCAGCAGCCTCGAGGGCTGGAGGGCTTTCTTT. Translated: CASSLEGWRAFF.

The V gene is TRBV10-1, the J gene TRBJ2-1; TRBD1 matches 8 bases. The CDR3 contains 16 residues. CDR1 WNHNN and CDR2 SYGVQD come from the germline V gene (reference sequence). J was trimmed by 2 bases and V by 6 bases; bases with no gene match: 9. Written as DNA, the CDR3 is TGCGCCAGCAGGAAGAGACAGGGGAGACCCTACAATGAGCAGTTCTTC. Protein: CASRKRQGRPYNEQFF.

This chain joins TRBV6-5 and TRBJ2-1, with D possibly TRBD1 on 7 matching bases. Germline values: CDR1 MNHEY, CDR2 SVGAGI. V dropped 6 bases and J dropped 4 bases, with 16 bases sitting between them. CDR3 length: 15 residues. CDR3 nucleotides: TGTGCCAGCAGAAGGGCAGGGGGACTTTACAATGAGCAGTTCTTC. Its protein is CASRRAGGLYNEQFF.

The J gene is TRBJ1-4, the V gene TRBV6-2 or TRBV6-3; D gene uncertain. The CDR3 consists of 14 residues. Germline loops: CDR1 MNHEY, CDR2 SVGEGT. Trimming removed 5 bases at V and 6 bases at J, with 13 bases between. CDR3 DNA: TGTGCCAGCAGTCTCGGGAGGAGAGATGAAAAACTGTTTTTT. Its protein is CASSLGRRDEKLFF.

The rearrangement uses TRBV3-1 (or the pseudogene TRBV3-2) and TRBJ1-2, with TRBD1 as a possible D gene (5 bases). The CDR3 has 16 amino acids. Germline CDR1 reads LGHDT; CDR2 reads YNNKEL (reference sequence). The V and J ends lost 10 bases and 1 base respectively, with 22 bases between them. Here the CDR3 reads CAIEPGGVTGNYGYTF. In DNA, the CDR3 is TGTGCCATCGAGCCGGGGGGAGTGACGGGTAACTATGGCTACACCTTC.